This T cell receptor beta chain was obtained from a study of early T cells in non-severe SARS-CoV-2 infection. With 0 bases clipped from V and 8 bases from J, the junction kept 12 bases outside the gene matches. Germline V gives CDR1 PRHDT, CDR2 FYEKMQ (reference sequence). CDR3 length: 16 residues. This clonotype came up many times. One entry per CDR3 protein, called by TCRdb with MiXCR from the 5' RACE reads. Counted here are 50,000 or so distinct CDR3 sequences, 8% to 8.5% occurring once; the ten biggest clones make up roughly 8.8%. This TCR was recovered from an adult who was a healthcare worker with PCR-confirmed SARS-CoV-2 infection or an uninfected control (not recorded which). This chain connects TRBV13 to TRBJ1-2, with 7 nucleotides matching TRBD1. The specimen was whole blood. DNA for the CDR3: TGTGCCAGCAGCTTAGGTTGGAGGGGGCGACCGGACGGCTACACCTTC. It yields the protein CASSLGWRGRPDGYTF.